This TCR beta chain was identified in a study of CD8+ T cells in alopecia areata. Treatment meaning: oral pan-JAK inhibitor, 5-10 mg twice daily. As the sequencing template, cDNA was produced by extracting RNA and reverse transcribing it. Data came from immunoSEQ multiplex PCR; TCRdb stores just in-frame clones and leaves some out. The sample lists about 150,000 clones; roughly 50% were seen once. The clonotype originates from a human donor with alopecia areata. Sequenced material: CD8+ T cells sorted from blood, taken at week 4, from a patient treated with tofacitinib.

Written as DNA, the CDR3 is TGTGCCAGCAGCCCGTCGGGGGGCCCGAACACTGAAGCTTTCTTT. Residues: CASSPSGGPNTEAFF. J is TRBJ1-1 and V is TRBV7-3, with D possibly being TRBD1 (6 bases). The germline gives CDR1 SGHTA, CDR2 FQGTGA. The CDR3 is made up of 15 amino acids. Trimming pared 5 bases from V and 1 base from J, leaving 14 bases between.